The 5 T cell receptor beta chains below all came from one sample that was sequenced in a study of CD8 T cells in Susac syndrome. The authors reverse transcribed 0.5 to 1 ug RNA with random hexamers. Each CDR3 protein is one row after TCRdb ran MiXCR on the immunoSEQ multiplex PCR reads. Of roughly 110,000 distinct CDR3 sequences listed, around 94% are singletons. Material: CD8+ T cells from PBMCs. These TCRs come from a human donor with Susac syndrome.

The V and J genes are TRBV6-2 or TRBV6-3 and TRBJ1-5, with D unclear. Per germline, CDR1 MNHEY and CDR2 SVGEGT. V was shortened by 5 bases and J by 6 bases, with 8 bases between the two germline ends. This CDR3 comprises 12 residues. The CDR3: CASSLQVQPQHF. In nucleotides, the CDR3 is TGTGCCAGCAGTCTCCAGGTTCAGCCCCAGCATTTT.

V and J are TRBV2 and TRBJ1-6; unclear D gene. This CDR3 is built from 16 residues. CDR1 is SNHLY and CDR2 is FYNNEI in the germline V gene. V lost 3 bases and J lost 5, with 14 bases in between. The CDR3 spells CASSDPGGRNNSPLHF. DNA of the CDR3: TGTGCCAGCAGTGACCCCGGTGGCAGGAATAATTCACCCCTCCACTTT.

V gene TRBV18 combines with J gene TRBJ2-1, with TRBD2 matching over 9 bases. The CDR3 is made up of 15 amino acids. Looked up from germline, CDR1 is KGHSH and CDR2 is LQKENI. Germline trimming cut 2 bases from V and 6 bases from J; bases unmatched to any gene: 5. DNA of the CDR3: TGTGCCAGCTCACCAGAGGCTAGCGGGGTCAATGAGCAGTTCTTC. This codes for CASSPEASGVNEQFF. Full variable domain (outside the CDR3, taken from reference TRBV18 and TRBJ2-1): NAGVMQNPRHLVRRRGQEARLRCSPMKGHSHVYWYRQLPEEGLKFMVYLQKENIIDESGMPKERFSAEFPKEGPSILRIQQVVRGDSAAYFCASSPEASGVNEQFFGPGTRLTVL.

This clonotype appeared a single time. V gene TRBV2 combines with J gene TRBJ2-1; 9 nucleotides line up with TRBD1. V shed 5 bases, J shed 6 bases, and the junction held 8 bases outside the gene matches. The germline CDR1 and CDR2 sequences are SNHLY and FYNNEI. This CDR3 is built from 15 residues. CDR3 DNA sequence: TGTGCCAGCAGTCCTCCGGGACAGGGCGTCAATGAGCAGTTCTTC. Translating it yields CASSPPGQGVNEQFF.

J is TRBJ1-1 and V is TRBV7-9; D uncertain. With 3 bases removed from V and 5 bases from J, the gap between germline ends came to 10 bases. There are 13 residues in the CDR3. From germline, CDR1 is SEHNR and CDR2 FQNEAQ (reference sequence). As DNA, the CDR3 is TGTGCCAGCAGCTTTCCCCCGGCAACTGAAGCTTTCTTT. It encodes CASSFPPATEAFF.